The entry that follows covers one TCR beta chain sequence. Per the authors' pipeline: Cell counts per sample came from amplifying reference gene primers. The repertoire was sequenced with immunoSEQ multiplex PCR; TCRdb's copy has only in-frame clones and lacks some. D and trimming were read from the DNA, whereas the V and J calls and clone size are those reported in that table. The table lists tens of thousands of clones, roughly 80% of them singletons. The data belong to a study of blood T cell repertoires in COVID-19. Study at large: Samples came from the United States, Italy and Spain, spanning acute and convalescent COVID-19.

V gave up 7 bases and J gave up 2 bases, with 12 bases separating them. CDR1 and CDR2 (germline): MNHEY, SVGAGI. This CDR3 has 15 amino acids. The chain joins TRBV6-5 to TRBJ1-6; a weak D match, TRBD1 (5 bases). The sequenced material came from peripheral blood. The TCR comes from a human donor in a cohort sampled during active COVID-19. CDR3 nucleotide sequence: TGTGCCAGCATGGAGGGGATCCCCTATAATTCACCCCTCCACTTT. It yields the protein CASMEGIPYNSPLHF.